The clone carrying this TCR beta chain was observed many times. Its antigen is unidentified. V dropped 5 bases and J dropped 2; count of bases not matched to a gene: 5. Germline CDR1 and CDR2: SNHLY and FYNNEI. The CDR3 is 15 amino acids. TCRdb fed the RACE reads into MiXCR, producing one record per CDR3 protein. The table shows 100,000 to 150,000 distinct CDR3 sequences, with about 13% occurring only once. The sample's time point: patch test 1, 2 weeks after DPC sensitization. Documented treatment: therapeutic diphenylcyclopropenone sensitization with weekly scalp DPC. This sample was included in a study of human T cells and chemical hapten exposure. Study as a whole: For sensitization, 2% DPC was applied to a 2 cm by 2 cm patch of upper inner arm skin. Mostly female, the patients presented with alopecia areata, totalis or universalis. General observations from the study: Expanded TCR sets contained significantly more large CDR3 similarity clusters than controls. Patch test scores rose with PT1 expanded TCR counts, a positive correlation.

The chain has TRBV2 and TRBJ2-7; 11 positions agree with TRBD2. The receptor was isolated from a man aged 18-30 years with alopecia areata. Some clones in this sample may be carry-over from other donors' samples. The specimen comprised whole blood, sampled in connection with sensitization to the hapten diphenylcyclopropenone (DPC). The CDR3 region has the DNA TGTGCCAGCAGTACCACTAGCGGGGGAACCTACGAGCAGTACGTC. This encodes CASSTTSGGTYEQYV.